This T cell receptor beta chain comes out of a study of T-cell reconstitution after alpha-beta-depleted transplantation in children. CDR3 size: 13 residues. Germline assignment: CDR1 SGHKS and CDR2 YYEKEE (reference sequence). V was cut by 3 bases and J by 3 bases, with 9 bases left in between. For TCRbeta, the library was prepared with unique molecular identifiers. Each CDR3 protein is one row after TCRdb ran MiXCR on the PCR reads. The repertoire consists of a few hundred thousand distinct CDR3 sequences, with about a tenth occurring once and the leading ten covering approximately 5.9%. This clonotype was counted only a few times.

V and J are TRBV5-5 and TRBJ1-1; D is undetermined. The TCR comes from a human donor who donated a stem cell graft to a child with acute lymphoblastic leukemia. Material: PBMCs from the stem cell graft donor, obtained from the stem cell graft. DNA of the CDR3: TGTGCCAGCAGCTCCCATCCGGACACTGAAGCTTTCTTT. Translated, it gives CASSSHPDTEAFF.